This paragraph reports one T cell receptor (beta chain). This CDR3 is 13 amino acids long. J lost 7 bases, V lost 4 bases, and 3 bases had no gene match. In germline, CDR1 is MNHEY, CDR2 SVGAGI. This specimen comes from a study of blood T cell repertoires in COVID-19. In the study overall: Samples of COVID-19 (acute and convalescent) were obtained from the United States, Italy and Spain. PBMCs, B-cell-depleted T cells, or T cells were the source of the cDNA or gDNA that made up the material.

In the authors' methods: Reference gene primer amplification gave estimated nucleated cell counts. Produced via immunoSEQ multiplex PCR; TCRdb's table is partial and in-frame only. From that table come the V and J calls and clone size; the DNA was used to work out D and trimming. The repertoire consists of around 700,000 clones, with 75% to 90% occurring once and the leading ten covering 0.2% to 0.3%. J is TRBJ1-5 and V is TRBV6-5; TRBD1 matches 8 bases. The sample consisted of peripheral blood. The sequence came from a woman between 18 and 29 years old with acute or convalescent COVID-19. This chain's CDR3 is CASSSTGVQPQHF. Here the CDR3 DNA reads TGTGCCAGCAGTTCGACAGGGGTCCAGCCCCAGCATTTT.